A selection of T cell receptor beta chains follows, all from one sample in a study of blood T cell repertoires in COVID-19. The table came from immunoSEQ multiplex PCR; TCRdb's copy has only in-frame clones and leaves some out. The data contain 200,000 to 250,000 clones, around 90% of them singletons. Material: PBMCs or T cells enriched from blood (not recorded which). Source of these receptors: a man aged 50 or older who had been exposed to COVID-19. Both conserved end residues are part of each CDR3. A D gene is named only where the DNA matches it firmly. Size values are once, few and many counts, or a class for expanded clones, and some rows have none.

D gene	J gene	clone size	V gene	CDR3 protein	CDR3 DNA
NA	TRBJ2-2	NA	TRBV2	CASSEGRGPNTGELFF	TGTGCCAGCAGTGAAGGCAGGGGCCCGAACACCGGGGAGCTGTTTTTT
TRBD1	TRBJ1-3	NA	TRBV5-1	CASSTGTGTTGNTIYF	TGCGCCAGCAGCACCGGGACAGGGACTACTGGAAACACCATATATTTT
TRBD2	TRBJ2-2	NA	TRBV6-6	CASTALAGVAGELFF	TGTGCCAGCACCGCCCTGGCGGGAGTGGCCGGGGAGCTGTTTTTT
TRBD2	TRBJ2-1	NA	TRBV25-1	CASSARLAGLNDEQFF	TGTGCCAGCAGTGCCCGACTAGCGGGACTGAATGATGAGCAGTTCTTC
TRBD2	TRBJ2-3	NA	TRBV27	CASSQRSGGALDTQYF	TGTGCCAGCAGCCAAAGGAGCGGGGGGGCCTTAGATACGCAGTATTTT
NA	TRBJ2-2	once	TRBV29-1	CSVEDAGWDTGELFF	TGCAGCGTTGAAGATGCCGGGTGGGACACCGGGGAGCTGTTTTTT
NA	TRBJ2-3	NA	TRBV5-1	CASSVASVGTDTQYF	TGCGCCAGCAGCGTCGCGTCTGTGGGCACAGATACGCAGTATTTT
NA	TRBJ1-3	NA	TRBV6-1	CASSEYPRDSSNF	TGTGCCAGCAGTGAATATCCCCGGGACTCGTCTAATTTT
TRBD1	TRBJ2-5	NA	TRBV28	CASLPWVSGGLGETQYF	TGTGCCAGCTTACCGTGGGTGTCAGGGGGCTTGGGGGAGACCCAGTACTTC
TRBD2	TRBJ2-2	NA	TRBV7-3	CASSTIAGDGELFF	TGTGCCAGCAGCACCATAGCGGGAGACGGGGAGCTGTTTTTT
NA	TRBJ1-2	NA	TRBV5-1	CASSSWTGNYGYTF	TGCGCCAGCAGCTCCTGGACGGGGAACTATGGCTACACCTTC
TRBD1	TRBJ1-1	NA	TRBV11-3	CASSFARQGFTEAFF	TGTGCCAGCAGCTTTGCCCGACAGGGGTTTACTGAAGCTTTCTTT
TRBD1	TRBJ1-2	NA	TRBV28	CASSTAGTGLGYTF	TGTGCCAGCAGTACAGCCGGGACAGGGCTTGGCTACACCTTC
TRBD2	TRBJ2-2	NA	TRBV3-1/TRBV3-2	CASSQEWSGSVFGELFF	TGTGCCAGCAGCCAAGAGTGGAGCGGGAGTGTCTTCGGGGAGCTGTTTTTT
TRBD1	TRBJ1-5	NA	TRBV5-4	CASSLDRDQPQHF	TGTGCCAGCAGCTTAGACAGGGACCAACCCCAGCATTTT
TRBD1	TRBJ2-2	NA	TRBV11-1	CASSLDRGNTGELFF	TGTGCCAGCAGTTTGGACAGGGGGAATACCGGGGAGCTGTTTTTT
TRBD2	TRBJ2-1	NA	TRBV7-2	CASSSSGGYEQFF	TGTGCCAGCAGCTCTAGCGGGGGCTATGAGCAGTTCTTC
NA	TRBJ1-1	many	TRBV7-9	CASSPTEAGDTEAFF	TGTGCCAGCAGCCCCACCGAGGCTGGTGACACTGAAGCTTTCTTT
TRBD1	TRBJ2-7	NA	TRBV11-2	CASSLIGGYVNEQYF	TGTGCCAGCAGCTTAATAGGGGGCTACGTAAACGAGCAGTACTTC
TRBD1	TRBJ1-2	NA	TRBV5-1	CASSLVPQGAEYGYTF	TGCGCCAGCAGCTTGGTCCCACAGGGGGCAGAATATGGCTACACCTTC
NA	TRBJ1-2	NA	TRBV2	CASGPRGYGYTF	TGTGCCAGCGGCCCCAGGGGCTATGGCTACACCTTC
TRBD1	TRBJ2-7	NA	TRBV29-1	CSVEDPGTGGYEQYF	TGCAGCGTTGAAGATCCGGGGACAGGGGGTTACGAGCAGTACTTC
TRBD1	TRBJ1-4	NA	TRBV5-1	CASSRDRVFNMDEKLFF	TGCGCCAGCAGCCGGGACAGGGTCTTTAATATGGATGAAAAACTGTTTTTT
NA	TRBJ1-4	NA	TRBV7-9	CASSSQGFNEKLFF	TGTGCCAGCAGCTCACAGGGTTTCAATGAAAAACTGTTTTTT
NA	TRBJ1-5	NA	TRBV19	CASSIVVRQPQHF	TGTGCCAGTAGTATTGTGGTCAGGCAGCCCCAGCATTTT
NA	TRBJ1-5	NA	TRBV7-8	CASSLGQRDQPQHF	TGTGCCAGCAGCTTAGGTCAGCGGGACCAGCCCCAGCATTTT
NA	TRBJ2-1	NA	TRBV19	CASSIQDGNEQFF	TGTGCCAGTAGTATTCAGGATGGCAATGAGCAGTTCTTC
TRBD1	TRBJ1-2	NA	TRBV28	CASSPPGQGSYGYTF	TGTGCCAGCAGTCCTCCGGGACAGGGGAGCTATGGCTACACCTTC
NA	TRBJ2-5	NA	TRBV5-1	CASSTSSSAGTQYF	TGCGCCAGCAGCACCTCATCTAGCGCCGGGACCCAGTACTTC
NA	TRBJ1-1	NA	TRBV5-1	CASSLAGVTNTEAFF	TGCGCCAGCAGCTTGGCCGGGGTCACGAACACTGAAGCTTTCTTT
NA	TRBJ2-7	NA	TRBV5-1	CASSLPGYEQYF	TGCGCCAGCAGCTTGCCGGGTTACGAGCAGTACTTC
NA	TRBJ1-6	NA	TRBV7-2	CASSTLRGISPLHF	TGTGCCAGCAGTACCCTTCGCGGGATTTCACCCCTCCACTTT
NA	TRBJ2-5	NA	TRBV7-2	CASSPPDSATQETQYF	TGTGCCAGCAGCCCCCCGGATAGCGCAACGCAAGAGACCCAGTACTTC
NA	TRBJ1-1	NA	TRBV5-4	CASSLVRGGNTEAFF	TGTGCCAGCAGCTTGGTTAGGGGAGGGAACACTGAAGCTTTCTTT
NA	TRBJ1-1	NA	TRBV19	CASSAHRYDKAEAFF	TGTGCCAGTAGTGCGCACCGATACGACAAAGCTGAAGCTTTCTTT
NA	TRBJ1-2	NA	TRBV4-1	CASSRAPQGGLNYGYTF	TGCGCCAGCAGCCGCGCCCCTCAGGGTGGGCTAAACTATGGCTACACCTTC
TRBD1	TRBJ1-4	NA	TRBV24-1	CATSRTGTNEKLFF	TGTGCCACGTCAAGGACAGGGACTAATGAAAAACTGTTTTTT
NA	TRBJ2-1	NA	TRBV5-1	CASSLMGRPSYNEQFF	TGCGCCAGCAGCTTGATGGGCAGACCCTCCTACAATGAGCAGTTCTTC
NA	TRBJ2-3	NA	TRBV3-1/TRBV3-2	CASSQRGTDTQYF	TGTGCCAGCAGCCAGAGGGGGACAGATACGCAGTATTTT
TRBD1	TRBJ2-3	NA	TRBV11-2	CASSLNRGRNTQYF	TGTGCCAGCAGCTTAAACAGGGGGCGGAATACGCAGTATTTT
TRBD1	TRBJ2-7	NA	TRBV9	CASSVYPQGAYEQYF	TGTGCCAGCAGCGTATATCCCCAGGGGGCGTACGAGCAGTACTTC
TRBD1	TRBJ1-1	NA	TRBV5-4	CASSKGQENTEAFF	TGTGCCAGCAGCAAAGGACAGGAGAACACTGAAGCTTTCTTT
NA	TRBJ2-3	NA	TRBV19	CASSIGDSGDTQYF	TGTGCCAGTAGTATTGGGGACTCAGGGGATACGCAGTATTTT
NA	TRBJ2-3	NA	TRBV7-9	CASSRPGADTQYF	TGTGCCAGCAGCCGCCCCGGGGCAGATACGCAGTATTTT
NA	TRBJ1-2	NA	TRBV11-2	CASSLALTGNGYTF	TGTGCCAGCAGCTTAGCCCTCACAGGGAATGGCTACACCTTC
TRBD1	TRBJ2-5	NA	TRBV10-1	CASSEEQGGTQYF	TGCGCCAGCAGTGAGGAACAGGGGGGGACCCAGTACTTC
NA	TRBJ2-3	NA	TRBV30	CAWSPLGLTDTQYF	TGTGCCTGGAGTCCCCTCGGACTCACAGATACGCAGTATTTT
NA	TRBJ2-2	NA	TRBV5-1	CASSLGPTSHTGELFF	TGCGCCAGCAGCTTGGGGCCAACTAGCCACACCGGGGAGCTGTTTTTT
NA	TRBJ1-1	once	TRBV5-4	CASKTALGTPNFADTEAFF	TGTGCCAGCAAAACGGCGCTAGGGACTCCTAATTTTGCGGACACTGAAGCTTTCTTT